The T cell receptor (beta chain) described here comes from a study of read filtering for tumor transcriptome and immune sequencing. Study-level background: Revised staging placed eight or nine patients in R-ISS I, some 17 in II, more than 5 in III. Per sample, TCR-region reads ranged about 3.5 to 11 million by IR-seq, roughly 80 to 1273 by RNA-seq. Study outcomes and limitations: Single-read clonotypes: approximately 87% of IR-seq clonotypes (about 3.5% of reads), 74.6% of RNA-seq clonotypes (less than 50% of reads).

This library used approximately 0.4 ug RNA and molecular barcoded adaptors spanning alpha/delta and beta/gamma chains. TCRdb reanalysed the reads using MiXCR and keeps one entry per CDR3 protein. The repertoire has under 60,000 distinct CDR3 sequences, roughly 18% of them found once; the top ten carry 15%. This clonotype was observed a few times. Its antigen is still unknown. V shed 1 base and J 5 bases; nucleotides not matched to a gene: 5. The CDR3 covers 16 residues. CDR1 SEHNR and CDR2 FQNEAQ come from the germline V gene (reference sequence). The material sequenced was a population of CD138-negative cells sorted from bone marrow. The clonotype was recovered from a donor at least 40 years old with multiple myeloma. The chain employs TRBV7-9 and TRBJ2-2; TRBD2 matches 9 bases. CDR3 region: CASSLVAGVGTGELFF. The CDR3 DNA sequence: TGTGCCAGCAGCTTAGTAGCGGGAGTTGGTACCGGGGAGCTGTTTTTT.